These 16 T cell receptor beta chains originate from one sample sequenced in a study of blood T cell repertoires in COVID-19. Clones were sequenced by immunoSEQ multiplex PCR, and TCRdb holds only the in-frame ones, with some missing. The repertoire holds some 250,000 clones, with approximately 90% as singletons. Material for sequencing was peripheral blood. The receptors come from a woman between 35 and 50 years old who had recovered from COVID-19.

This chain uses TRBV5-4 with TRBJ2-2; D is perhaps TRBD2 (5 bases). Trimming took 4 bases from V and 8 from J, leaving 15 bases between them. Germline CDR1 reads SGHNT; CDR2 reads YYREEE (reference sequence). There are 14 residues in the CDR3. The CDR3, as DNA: TGTGCCAGCAGCCCAACTAAGAGGGCTGGGGAGCTGTTTTTT. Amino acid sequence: CASSPTKRAGELFF.

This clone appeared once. CDR3 nucleotides: TGTGCCAGCAGCTTAGCGCAGGGGCGCGGCTACACCTTC. Encoded protein: CASSLAQGRGYTF. V usage is TRBV7-8 and J usage is TRBJ1-2, with a tentative D call TRBD1 (6 bases). The V end lost 0 bases, the J end lost 8 bases, and 10 bases lay between the germline ends. The length of the CDR3 is 13 residues. The germline gives CDR1 SGHVS, CDR2 FQNEAQ.

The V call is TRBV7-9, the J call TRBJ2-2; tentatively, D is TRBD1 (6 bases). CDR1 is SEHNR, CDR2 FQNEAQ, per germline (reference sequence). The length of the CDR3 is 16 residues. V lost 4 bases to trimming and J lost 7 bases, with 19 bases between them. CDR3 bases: TGTGCCAGCAGCTCCCCCGGACAGACCCGGGGCGGGGAGCTGTTTTTT. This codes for CASSSPGQTRGGELFF.

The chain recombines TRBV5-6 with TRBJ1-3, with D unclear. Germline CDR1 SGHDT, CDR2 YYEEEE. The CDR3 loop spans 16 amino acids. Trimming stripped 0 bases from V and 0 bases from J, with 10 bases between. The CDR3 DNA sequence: TGTGCCAGCAGCTTGGGGCCTACGGGCTCTGGAAACACCATATATTTT. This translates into CASSLGPTGSGNTIYF.

This CDR3 reads CAISEGLGAATGEAFF. CDR3 nucleotide sequence: TGTGCCATCAGTGAGGGCCTGGGGGCCGCCACTGGTGAAGCTTTCTTT. This sequence joins TRBV10-3 and TRBJ1-1, with a possible D match to TRBD1 (6 bases). From germline, CDR1 is ENHRY and CDR2 SYGVKD. Trimming left V 2 bases short and J 7 bases short, with 20 bases between. The CDR3 runs 16 residues.

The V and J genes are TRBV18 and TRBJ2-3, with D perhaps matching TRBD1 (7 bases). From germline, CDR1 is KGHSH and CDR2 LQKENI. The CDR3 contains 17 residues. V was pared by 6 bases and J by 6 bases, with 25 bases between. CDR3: CASSPTGGSGGGDTQYF. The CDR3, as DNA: TGTGCCAGCTCGCCAACTGGGGGCAGCGGAGGGGGCGATACGCAGTATTTT.

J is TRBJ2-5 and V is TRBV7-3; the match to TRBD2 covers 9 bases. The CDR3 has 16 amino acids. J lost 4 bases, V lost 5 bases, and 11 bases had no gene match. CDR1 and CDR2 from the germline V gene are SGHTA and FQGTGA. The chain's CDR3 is CASSPWGLAGRETQYF. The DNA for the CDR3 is TGTGCCAGCAGCCCTTGGGGGCTAGCGGGACGAGAGACCCAGTACTTC.

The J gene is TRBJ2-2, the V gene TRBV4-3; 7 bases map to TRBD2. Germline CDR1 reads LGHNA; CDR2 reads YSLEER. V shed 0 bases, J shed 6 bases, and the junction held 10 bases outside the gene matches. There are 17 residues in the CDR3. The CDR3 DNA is TGCGCCAGCAGCCAAGAGTGGCTGGGGGGGTCGTCCGGGGAGCTGTTTTTT. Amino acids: CASSQEWLGGSSGELFF.

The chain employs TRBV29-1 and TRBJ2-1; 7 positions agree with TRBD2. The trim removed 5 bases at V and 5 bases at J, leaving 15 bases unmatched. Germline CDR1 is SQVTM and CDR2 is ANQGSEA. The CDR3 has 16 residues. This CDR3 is CSVLADATSRNNEQFF. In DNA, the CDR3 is TGCAGCGTTCTTGCCGACGCGACTAGCCGAAACAATGAGCAGTTCTTC.

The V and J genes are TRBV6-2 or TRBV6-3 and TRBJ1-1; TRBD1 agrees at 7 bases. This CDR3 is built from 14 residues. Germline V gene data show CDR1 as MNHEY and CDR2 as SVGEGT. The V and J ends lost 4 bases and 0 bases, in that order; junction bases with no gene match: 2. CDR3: CASSWGTVNTEAFF. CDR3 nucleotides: TGTGCCAGCAGTTGGGGGACAGTGAACACTGAAGCTTTCTTT.

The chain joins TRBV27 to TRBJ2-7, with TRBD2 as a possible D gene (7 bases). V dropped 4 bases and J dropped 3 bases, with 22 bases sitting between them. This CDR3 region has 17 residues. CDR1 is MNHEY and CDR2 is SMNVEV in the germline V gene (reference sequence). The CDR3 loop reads CASSWFGGGPPYYEQYF. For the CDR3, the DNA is TGTGCCAGCAGTTGGTTTGGGGGGGGGCCACCCTACTACGAGCAGTACTTC.

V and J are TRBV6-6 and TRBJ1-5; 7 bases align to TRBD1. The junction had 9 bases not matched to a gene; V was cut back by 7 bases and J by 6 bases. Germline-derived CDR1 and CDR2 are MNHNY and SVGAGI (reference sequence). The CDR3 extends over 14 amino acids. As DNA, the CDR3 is TGTGCCAGCACCCCGACAGGGTGGGGTCAGCCCCAGCATTTT. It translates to CASTPTGWGQPQHF.

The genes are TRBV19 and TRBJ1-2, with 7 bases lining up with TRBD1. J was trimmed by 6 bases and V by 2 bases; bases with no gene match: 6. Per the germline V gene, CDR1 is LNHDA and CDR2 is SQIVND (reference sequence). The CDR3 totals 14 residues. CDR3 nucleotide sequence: TGTGCCAGTAGTATAAGGGACAGACCGCATGGCTACACCTTC. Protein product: CASSIRDRPHGYTF.

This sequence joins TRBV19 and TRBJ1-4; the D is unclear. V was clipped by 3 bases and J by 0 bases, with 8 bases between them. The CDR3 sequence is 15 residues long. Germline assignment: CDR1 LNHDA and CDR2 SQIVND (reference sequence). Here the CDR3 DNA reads TGTGCCAGTAGTATCGGGATTGCAACTAATGAAAAACTGTTTTTT. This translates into CASSIGIATNEKLFF.

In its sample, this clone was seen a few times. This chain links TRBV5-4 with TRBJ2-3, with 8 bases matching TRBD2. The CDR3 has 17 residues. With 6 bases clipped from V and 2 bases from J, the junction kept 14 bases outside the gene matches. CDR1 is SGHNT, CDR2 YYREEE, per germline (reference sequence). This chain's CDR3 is CASTPGGVAGPTDTQYF. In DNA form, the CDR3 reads TGTGCCAGCACCCCGGGGGGGGTAGCGGGCCCCACAGATACGCAGTATTTT.

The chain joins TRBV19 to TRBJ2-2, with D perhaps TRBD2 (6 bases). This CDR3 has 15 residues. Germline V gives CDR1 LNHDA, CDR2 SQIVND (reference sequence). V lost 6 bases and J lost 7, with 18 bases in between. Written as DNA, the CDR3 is TGTGCCAGTAGCGGGGGAGAGGGAATGGTCGGGGAGCTGTTTTTT. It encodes CASSGGEGMVGELFF.